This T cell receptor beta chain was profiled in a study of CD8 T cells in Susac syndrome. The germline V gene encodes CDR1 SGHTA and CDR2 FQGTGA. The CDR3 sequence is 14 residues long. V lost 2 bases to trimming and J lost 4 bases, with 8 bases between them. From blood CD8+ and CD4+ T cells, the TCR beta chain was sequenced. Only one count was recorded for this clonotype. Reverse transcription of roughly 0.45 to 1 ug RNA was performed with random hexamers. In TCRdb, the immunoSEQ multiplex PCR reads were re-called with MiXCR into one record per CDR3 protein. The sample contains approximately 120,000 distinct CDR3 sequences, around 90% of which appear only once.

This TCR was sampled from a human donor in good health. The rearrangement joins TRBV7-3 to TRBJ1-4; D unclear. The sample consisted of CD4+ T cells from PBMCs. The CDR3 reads CASSLLRNNEKLFF. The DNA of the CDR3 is TGTGCCAGCAGCTTACTTCGCAATAATGAAAAACTGTTTTTT. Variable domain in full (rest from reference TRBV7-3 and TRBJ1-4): GAGVSQTPSNKVTEKGKYVELRCDPISGHTALYWYRQSLGQGPEFLIYFQGTGAADDSGLPNDRFFAVRPEGSVSTLKIQRTERGDSAVYLCASSLLRNNEKLFFGSGTQLSVL.